Here is one TCR beta chain with its context. The antigen is not known. V trimming: 6 bases; J trimming: 4 bases; junction bases outside the gene matches: 13. Germline CDR1 SNHLY, CDR2 FYNNEI. There are 16 residues in the CDR3. The data stem from a study of cytomegalovirus exposure and HLA in healthy donors. Whole-study results and caveats: Several of the most significant clusters appeared linked to common viral pathogens, based on a later analysis. The authors enumerated over 150 TCR beta chains as linked to cytomegalovirus.

60 Vbeta and 13 Jbeta primers were used in PCR. Clones were sequenced by immunoSEQ multiplex PCR, and TCRdb holds only the in-frame ones, with some missing. In the table there are 150,000 to 200,000 clones, over 75% of which are singletons. The sample consisted of PBMCs. The V and J genes are TRBV2 and TRBJ1-1, with 8 bases aligning to TRBD1. The clonotype was recovered from a woman aged 50 to 60 in good health and CMV-seropositive. CDR3 amino acids: CASRSSGGGQGTEAFF. The CDR3 DNA reads TGTGCCAGCAGGTCTTCAGGGGGCGGTCAAGGCACTGAAGCTTTCTTT. Full variable domain (rest looked up from reference TRBV2 and TRBJ1-1): EPEVTQTPSHQVTQMGQEVILRCVPISNHLYFYWYRQILGQKVEFLVSFYNNEISEKSEIFDDQFSVERPDGSNFTLKIRSTKLEDSAMYFCASRSSGGGQGTEAFFGQGTRLTVV.